This T cell receptor (beta chain) was identified in a study of memory CD4+ T cells and cytomegalovirus serostatus. Data came from immunoSEQ multiplex PCR; TCRdb stores just in-frame clones and leaves some out. The sample includes about 56,000 clones, roughly 87% of them seen just once. V was clipped by 5 bases and J by 3 bases; unmatched bases: 9. The CDR3 sequence is 17 residues long. From germline, CDR1 is SNHLY and CDR2 FYNNEI. The sort gate was single viable CD3+CD4+CD8-CD45RO+ cells for memory CD4+ T cells. The V call is TRBV2, the J call TRBJ2-5, with 13 positions matching TRBD2. The sample taken for sequencing was memory CD4+ T cells from blood. The sequence was collected from an adult in good health and CMV-seronegative. DNA of the CDR3: TGTGCCAGCAGTCCTCCTAGACTAGCGGGGGGAGAAGAGACCCAGTACTTC. It translates to CASSPPRLAGGEETQYF.